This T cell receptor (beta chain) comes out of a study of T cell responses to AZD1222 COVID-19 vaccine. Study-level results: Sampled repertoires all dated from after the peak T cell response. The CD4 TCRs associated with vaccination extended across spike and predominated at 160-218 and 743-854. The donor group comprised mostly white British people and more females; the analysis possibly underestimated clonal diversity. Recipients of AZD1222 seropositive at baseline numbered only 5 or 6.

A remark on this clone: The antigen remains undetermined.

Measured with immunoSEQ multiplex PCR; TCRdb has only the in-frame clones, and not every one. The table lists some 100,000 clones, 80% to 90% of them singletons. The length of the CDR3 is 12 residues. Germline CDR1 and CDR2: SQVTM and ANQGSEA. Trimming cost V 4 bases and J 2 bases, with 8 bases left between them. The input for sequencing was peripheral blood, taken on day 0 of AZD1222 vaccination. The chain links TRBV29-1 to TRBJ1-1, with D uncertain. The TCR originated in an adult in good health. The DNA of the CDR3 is TGCAGCGTTGTCTACAGCAACACTGAAGCTTTCTTT. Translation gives CSVVYSNTEAFF.